This T cell receptor (beta chain) was sequenced for a study of T cell responses to AZD1222 COVID-19 vaccine. Study results and limitations: Targets within unmutated variant regions were reportedly found for nearly half of spike-specific TCRs. Researchers took repertoire samples only after the peak T cell response had come.

The method was immunoSEQ multiplex PCR; TCRdb's version includes in-frame clones alone and lacks a portion of them. The repertoire holds around 130,000 clones, 91% seen once, with approximately 5.9% in the top ten. The CDR3 extends over 16 amino acids. V shed 4 bases and J shed 4 bases, with 18 bases lying between them. Germline-derived CDR1 and CDR2 are SGHTS and YDEGEE. This clone was seen a few times. The antigen remains unidentified. Source: peripheral blood, taken on day 0 of AZD1222 vaccination. The gene calls are TRBV5-8 and TRBJ1-5, with D perhaps TRBD1 (6 bases). This sequence originates from an adult in good health. The CDR3 spells CASSPRGGQGNQPQHF. The CDR3 nucleotides read TGTGCCAGCAGCCCGAGGGGGGGCCAAGGTAATCAGCCCCAGCATTTT.